This TCR beta chain was observed in a study of breast tumors, draining lymph nodes, adjacent tissues. One entry per CDR3 protein, called by TCRdb with MiXCR from the multiplex PCR reads. The repertoire holds approximately 20,000 distinct CDR3 sequences, with 50% as singletons. Whole-study findings and limits: Tumor and nontumor repertoires were significantly more similar in luminal-like than in basal-like breast cancer. The lymph node origin of tumor T cells was framed as consistent with a hypothesis, not demonstrated.

This clonotype was counted many times. Its cognate antigen is unknown. The receptor's source is a female donor with breast cancer. Some clones in this sample may be carry-over from other donors' samples. The sequenced material came from breast tumor tissue.

The DNA of the CDR3 is TGTGCCAGCAGGCCACTTGGACAGACGGGCTATGGCTACACCTTC. It yields the protein CASRPLGQTGYGYTF. The chain has TRBV27 and TRBJ1-2; tentatively, D is TRBD1 (6 bases). Germline CDR1 MNHEY, CDR2 SMNVEV (reference sequence). Trimming left V 6 bases short and J 4 bases short, with 18 bases between. CDR3 length: 15 amino acids.